This entry is about one TCR beta chain. The antigen is undetermined. The sample originates from a study of shared clonotypes between healthy human individuals. The overall study: The study used three CD4 naive, three CD4 memory, two CD8 naive and one CD8 memory plate per donor. The study's findings and limits: Large depth notwithstanding, sorted-subset sequencing proved incomplete by rarefaction.

Sequencing used immunoSEQ multiplex PCR; TCRdb keeps in-frame clones, though not all of them. This sample has about 2 million clones, with around 95% found just once. CDR1 is SGHAT, CDR2 FQNNGV, per germline. There are 16 residues in the CDR3. With 1 base clipped from V and 2 bases from J, the junction kept 6 bases outside the gene matches. The rearrangement uses TRBV11-2 and TRBJ2-3, with 7 bases lining up with TRBD1. This TCR derives from a man aged 18 to 29 in good health. Input material: naive CD4+ T cells sorted from blood. As to subset: CD45RA+ positively selected. The CDR3 protein is CASSLVGTGATDTQYF. The CDR3 nucleotides are TGTGCCAGCAGCTTAGTAGGTACAGGGGCCACAGATACGCAGTATTTT.